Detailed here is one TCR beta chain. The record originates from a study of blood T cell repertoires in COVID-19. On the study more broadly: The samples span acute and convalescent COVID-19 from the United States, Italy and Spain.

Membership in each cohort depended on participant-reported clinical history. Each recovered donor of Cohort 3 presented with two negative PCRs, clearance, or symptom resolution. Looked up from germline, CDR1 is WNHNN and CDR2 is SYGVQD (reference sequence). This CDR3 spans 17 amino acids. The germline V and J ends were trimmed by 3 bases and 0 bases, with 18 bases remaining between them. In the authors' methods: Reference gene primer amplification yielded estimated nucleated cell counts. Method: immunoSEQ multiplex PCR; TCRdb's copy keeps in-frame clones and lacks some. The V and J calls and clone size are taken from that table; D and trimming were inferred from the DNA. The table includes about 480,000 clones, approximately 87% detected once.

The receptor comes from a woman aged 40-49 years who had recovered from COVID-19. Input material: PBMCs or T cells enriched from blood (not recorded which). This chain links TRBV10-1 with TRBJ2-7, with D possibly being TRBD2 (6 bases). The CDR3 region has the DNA TGCGCCAGCAGTGATGGCGGGACGGGCCCTTTCTCCTACGAGCAGTACTTC. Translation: CASSDGGTGPFSYEQYF.